Below are 10 T cell receptor beta chains sequenced from a single sample in a study of blood T cell repertoires in COVID-19. Only in-frame clones appear in the TCRdb table, and some are missing; sequencing was by immunoSEQ multiplex PCR. Here the sample spans about 82,000 clones, 65% to 85% being singletons. Sequencing was done on a sample of peripheral blood. These receptors originate from a woman between 55 and 75 years old with acute or convalescent COVID-19.

This chain connects TRBV10-1 to TRBJ1-2; D might be TRBD1 (6 bases). Germline CDR1 is WNHNN and CDR2 is SYGVQD (reference sequence). The CDR3 has 15 amino acids. Trimming removed 2 bases at V and 4 bases at J, with 14 bases between. The CDR3 sequence: CASSEPDTGLYGYTF. Written as DNA, the CDR3 is TGCGCCAGCAGTGAGCCGGATACAGGGCTCTATGGCTACACCTTC.

This clone occurred a few times. The V gene is TRBV9, the J gene TRBJ1-4; no definite D call. Germline assignment: CDR1 SGDLS and CDR2 YYNGEE. V was trimmed by 2 bases and J by 6 bases, leaving 14 bases between them. The CDR3 consists of 15 residues. The CDR3 loop reads CASSVSPIEDEKLFF. The CDR3 DNA is TGTGCCAGCAGCGTCTCCCCGATAGAGGATGAAAAACTGTTTTTT. Complete variable domain (other parts from reference TRBV9 and TRBJ1-4): DSGVTQTPKHLITATGQRVTLRCSPRSGDLSVYWYQQSLDQGLQFLIQYYNGEERAKGNILERFSAQQFPDLHSELNLSSLELGDSALYFCASSVSPIEDEKLFFGSGTQLSVL.

The chain employs TRBV5-1 and TRBJ2-2, with 7 bases matching TRBD2. CDR1 SGHRS and CDR2 YFSETQ come from the germline V gene. J was trimmed by 1 base and V by 1 base; bases with no gene match: 4. CDR3 length: 16 residues. CDR3 amino acids: CASSLNLAENTGELFF. CDR3 sequence (DNA): TGCGCCAGCAGCTTGAACCTAGCGGAGAACACCGGGGAGCTGTTTTTT. The full variable domain, completed using reference TRBV5-1 and TRBJ2-2, is KAGVTQTPRYLIKTRGQQVTLSCSPISGHRSVSWYQQTPGQGLQFLFEYFSETQRNKGNFPGRFSGRQFSNSRSEMNVSTLELGDSALYLCASSLNLAENTGELFFGEGSRLTVL.

J is TRBJ1-2 and V is TRBV30; D is uncertain. The germline CDR1 and CDR2 sequences are GTSNPN and SVGIG (reference sequence). The V and J ends lost 0 bases and 3 bases respectively, with 11 bases between them. This CDR3 is 14 amino acids long. CDR3 sequence: CAWSVLAGDYGYTF. DNA for the CDR3: TGTGCCTGGAGTGTTTTGGCGGGCGACTATGGCTACACCTTC.

This clone was observed a few times. V usage is TRBV5-1 and J usage is TRBJ2-3; 15 positions agree with TRBD2. V lost 4 bases, J lost 5 bases, and 8 bases stayed unmatched. Germline loops: CDR1 SGHRS, CDR2 YFSETQ. CDR3 size: 17 residues. The CDR3 coding sequence is TGCGCCAGCAGCGACGGACTAGCGGGAGGGCCCGAAGATACGCAGTATTTT. Amino acids: CASSDGLAGGPEDTQYF.

This clone turned up a few times. The chain has TRBV14 and TRBJ1-2; D gene unclear. Trimming took 0 bases from V and 4 from J, leaving 6 bases between them. The CDR3 consists of 13 residues. Germline V gene sequence: CDR1 SGHDN, CDR2 FVKESK. CDR3 loop: CASSQDHSYGYTF. The CDR3 DNA reads TGTGCCAGCAGCCAAGATCATAGCTATGGCTACACCTTC.

CDR3 sequence reads: CASSQVGTGSGNTIYF. CDR3 in DNA: TGCGCCAGCAGCCAAGTAGGGACAGGCTCTGGAAACACCATATATTTT. This chain connects TRBV4-3 to TRBJ1-3, with 8 bases fitting TRBD1. With 1 base clipped from V and 0 bases from J, the junction kept 2 bases outside the gene matches. The germline V gene has CDR1 LGHNA and CDR2 YSLEER. This CDR3 spans 16 amino acids.

The chain is built from TRBV6-1 and TRBJ1-1, with D perhaps matching TRBD1 (5 bases). Germline values: CDR1 MNHNS, CDR2 SASEGT. The V and J ends lost 2 bases and 2 bases respectively, with 9 bases between them. This CDR3 has 14 residues. The CDR3 bases are TGTGCCAGCAGTGAAACCAGGGTTAACACTGAAGCTTTCTTT. Amino acids: CASSETRVNTEAFF.

The chain links TRBV5-1 to TRBJ2-7; TRBD1 matches 7 bases. This CDR3 is 14 amino acids long. V was pared by 4 bases and J by 7 bases, with 11 bases of the junction left unmatched. CDR1 is SGHRS, CDR2 YFSETQ, per germline. This CDR3 is CASSPGTASDEQYF. DNA of the CDR3: TGCGCCAGCAGCCCGGGGACAGCCTCAGATGAGCAGTACTTC.

In this sample, this clone turned up a few times. The gene calls are TRBV5-1 and TRBJ2-5, with 9 positions matching TRBD2. Unmatched junction bases numbered 1, after V lost 0 bases and J lost 4 bases. CDR3 size: 14 residues. The germline V gene encodes CDR1 SGHRS and CDR2 YFSETQ. The CDR3 is CASSLVSGGETQYF. The CDR3 DNA follows: TGCGCCAGCAGCTTGGTTAGCGGGGGAGAGACCCAGTACTTC.